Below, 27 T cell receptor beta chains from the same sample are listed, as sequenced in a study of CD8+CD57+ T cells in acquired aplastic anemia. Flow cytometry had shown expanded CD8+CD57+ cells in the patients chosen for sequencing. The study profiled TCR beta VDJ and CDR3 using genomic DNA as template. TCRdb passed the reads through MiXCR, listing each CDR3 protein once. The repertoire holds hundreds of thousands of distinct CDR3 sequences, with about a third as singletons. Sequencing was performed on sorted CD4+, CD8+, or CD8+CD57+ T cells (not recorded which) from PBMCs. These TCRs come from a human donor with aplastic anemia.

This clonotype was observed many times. Written as DNA, the CDR3 is TGTGCCAGCAAGGAGGGGGCAAACACCATATATTTT. This translates into CASKEGANTIYF. This chain uses TRBV2 with TRBJ1-3, with TRBD1 identical over 7 bases. This CDR3 contains 12 residues. V lost 7 bases to trimming and J lost 6 bases; unmatched junction nucleotides: 3. Per the germline V gene, CDR1 is SNHLY and CDR2 is FYNNEI.

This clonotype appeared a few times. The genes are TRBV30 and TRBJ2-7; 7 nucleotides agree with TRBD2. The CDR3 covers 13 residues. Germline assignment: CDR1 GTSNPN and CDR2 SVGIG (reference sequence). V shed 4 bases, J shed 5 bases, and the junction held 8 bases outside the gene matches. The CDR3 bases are TGTGCCTGGACCCGGGGAGGGCCTGACGAGCAGTACTTC. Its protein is CAWTRGGPDEQYF.

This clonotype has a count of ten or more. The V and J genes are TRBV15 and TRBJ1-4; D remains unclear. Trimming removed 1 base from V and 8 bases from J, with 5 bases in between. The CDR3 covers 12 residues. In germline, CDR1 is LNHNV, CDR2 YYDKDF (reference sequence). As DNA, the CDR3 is TGTGCCACCAGCAGAGCATACGAAAAACTGTTTTTT. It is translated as CATSRAYEKLFF.

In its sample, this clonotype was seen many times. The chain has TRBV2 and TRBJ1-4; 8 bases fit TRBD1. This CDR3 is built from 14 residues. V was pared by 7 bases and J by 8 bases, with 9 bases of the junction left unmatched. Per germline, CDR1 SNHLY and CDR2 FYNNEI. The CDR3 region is CASTRQGSREKLFF. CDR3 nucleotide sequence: TGTGCCAGCACTAGACAGGGGAGTCGGGAAAAACTGTTTTTT.

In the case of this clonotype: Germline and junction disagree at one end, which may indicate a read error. CDR3 DNA: TGTGCCAGCAGTTACCTCGCAGGGAACTACGGCTACACCTTC. This encodes CASSYLAGNYGYTF. The chain joins TRBV10-3 to TRBJ1-2, with TRBD1 as a possible D gene (5 bases). Germline CDR1 reads ENHRY; CDR2 reads SYGVKD. The CDR3 extends over 14 amino acids.

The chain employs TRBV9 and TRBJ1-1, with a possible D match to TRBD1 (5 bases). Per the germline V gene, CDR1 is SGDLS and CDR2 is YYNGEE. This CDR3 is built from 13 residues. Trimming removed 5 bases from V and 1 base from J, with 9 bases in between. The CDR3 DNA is TGTGCCAGCAGTGAGACAGCGAACACTGAAGCTTTCTTT. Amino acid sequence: CASSETANTEAFF.

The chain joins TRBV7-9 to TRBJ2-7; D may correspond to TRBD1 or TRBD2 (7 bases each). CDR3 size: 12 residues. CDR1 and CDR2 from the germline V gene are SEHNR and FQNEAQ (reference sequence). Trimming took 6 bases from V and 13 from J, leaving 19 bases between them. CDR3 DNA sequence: TGTGCCAGCAGTTTGGGGGGGGGACAGTCCTACTTC. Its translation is CASSLGGGQSYF.

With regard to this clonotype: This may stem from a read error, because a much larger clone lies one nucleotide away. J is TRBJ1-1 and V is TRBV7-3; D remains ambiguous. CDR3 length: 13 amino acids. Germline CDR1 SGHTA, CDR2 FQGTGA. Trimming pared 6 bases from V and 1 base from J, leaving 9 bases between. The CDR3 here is CASRNGPNTEAFF. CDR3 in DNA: TGTGCCAGCAGGAACGGACCGAACACTGAAGCTTTCTTT.

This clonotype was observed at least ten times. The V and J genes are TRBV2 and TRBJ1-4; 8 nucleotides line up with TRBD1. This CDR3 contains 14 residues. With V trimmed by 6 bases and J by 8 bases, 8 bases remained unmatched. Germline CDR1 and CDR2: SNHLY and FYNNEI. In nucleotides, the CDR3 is TGTGCCAGCAGCCCGACAGGGGCTGACGAAAAACTGTTTTTT. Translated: CASSPTGADEKLFF.

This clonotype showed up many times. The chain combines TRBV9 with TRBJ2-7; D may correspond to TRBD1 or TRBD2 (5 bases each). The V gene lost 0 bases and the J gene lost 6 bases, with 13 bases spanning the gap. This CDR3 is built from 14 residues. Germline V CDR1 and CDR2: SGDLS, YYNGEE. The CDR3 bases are TGTGCCAGCAGCGTAGCTGTCGGGGCGCCCGAGCAGTACTTC. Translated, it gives CASSVAVGAPEQYF.

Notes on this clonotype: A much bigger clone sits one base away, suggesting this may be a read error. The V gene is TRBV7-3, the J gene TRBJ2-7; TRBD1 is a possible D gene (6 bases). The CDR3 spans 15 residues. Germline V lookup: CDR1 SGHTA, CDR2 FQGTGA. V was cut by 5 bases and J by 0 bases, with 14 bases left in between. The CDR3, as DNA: TGTGCCAGCAGCGCCAAGACAGGAGACTCCTACGAGCAGTACTTC. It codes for CASSAKTGDSYEQYF.

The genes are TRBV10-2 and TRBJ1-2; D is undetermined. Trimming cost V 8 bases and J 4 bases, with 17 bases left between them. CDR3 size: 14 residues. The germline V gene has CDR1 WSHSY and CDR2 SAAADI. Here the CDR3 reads CASLPPAGRYGYTF. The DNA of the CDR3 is TGCGCCAGCTTACCGCCAGCAGGACGCTATGGCTACACCTTC.

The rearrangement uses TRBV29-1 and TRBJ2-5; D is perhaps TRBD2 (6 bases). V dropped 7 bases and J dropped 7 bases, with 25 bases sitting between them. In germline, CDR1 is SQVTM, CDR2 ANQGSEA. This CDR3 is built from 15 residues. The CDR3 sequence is CSASDYQRLKGTQYF. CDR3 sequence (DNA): TGCAGCGCCTCGGACTACCAGAGGCTGAAGGGGACCCAGTACTTC.

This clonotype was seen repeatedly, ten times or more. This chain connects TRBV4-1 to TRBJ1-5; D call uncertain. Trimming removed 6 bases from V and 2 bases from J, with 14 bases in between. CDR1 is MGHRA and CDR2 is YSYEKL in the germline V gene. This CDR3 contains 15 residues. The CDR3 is CASSHSMGGNQPQHF. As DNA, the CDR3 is TGCGCCAGCAGTCACTCGATGGGTGGCAATCAGCCCCAGCATTTT.

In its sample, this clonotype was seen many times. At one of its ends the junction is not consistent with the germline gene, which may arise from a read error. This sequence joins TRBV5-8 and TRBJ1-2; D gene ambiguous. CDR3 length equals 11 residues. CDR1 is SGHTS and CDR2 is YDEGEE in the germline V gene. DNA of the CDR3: TGTGCCAGCAGCCCGCTTGCGCGCTGGGTCTTC. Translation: CASSPLARWVF.

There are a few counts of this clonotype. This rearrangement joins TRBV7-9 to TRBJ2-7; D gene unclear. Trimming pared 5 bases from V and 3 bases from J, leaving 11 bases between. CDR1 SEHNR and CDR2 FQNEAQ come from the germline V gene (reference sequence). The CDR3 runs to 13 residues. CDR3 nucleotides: TGTGCCAGCAGCCCTCCCCTGGGCTACGAGCAGTACTTC. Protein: CASSPPLGYEQYF.

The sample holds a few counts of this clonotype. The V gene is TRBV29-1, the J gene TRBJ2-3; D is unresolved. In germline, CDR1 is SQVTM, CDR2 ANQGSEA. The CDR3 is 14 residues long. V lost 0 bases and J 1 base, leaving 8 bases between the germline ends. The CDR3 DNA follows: TGCAGCGTTGAAGAGCGTATGGGCACAGATACGCAGTATTTT. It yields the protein CSVEERMGTDTQYF.

CDR3 sequence: CATGQSSNQPQHF. The CDR3, as DNA: TGTGCCACGGGACAGTCTAGTAATCAGCCCCAGCATTTT. The rearrangement links TRBV10-3 to TRBJ1-5; the match to TRBD1 covers 7 bases. V was pared by 10 bases and J by 4 bases, with 7 bases of the junction left unmatched. The CDR3 contains 13 residues. CDR1 ENHRY and CDR2 SYGVKD come from the germline V gene.

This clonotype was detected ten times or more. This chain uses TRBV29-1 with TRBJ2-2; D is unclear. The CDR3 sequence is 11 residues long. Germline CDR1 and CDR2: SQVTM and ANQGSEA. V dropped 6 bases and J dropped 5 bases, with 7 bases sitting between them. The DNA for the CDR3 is TGCAGCGTGAGTGGGACCGGGGAGCTGTTTTTT. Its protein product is CSVSGTGELFF.

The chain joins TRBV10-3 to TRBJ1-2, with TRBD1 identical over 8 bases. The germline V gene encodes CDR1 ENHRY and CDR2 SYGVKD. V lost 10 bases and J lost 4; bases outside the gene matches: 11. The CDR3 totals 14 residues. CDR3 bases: TGTGCCAGCAGACCACAGGGACAGGCCTATGGCTACACCTTC. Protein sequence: CASRPQGQAYGYTF.

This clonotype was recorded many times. The CDR3 sequence: CAISERDSATEAFF. In nucleotides, the CDR3 is TGTGCCATCAGTGAGAGGGATTCAGCCACTGAAGCTTTCTTT. The J gene is TRBJ1-1, the V gene TRBV10-3; no clear D. CDR1 and CDR2 from the germline V gene are ENHRY and SYGVKD. The CDR3 runs 14 residues. V was trimmed by 2 bases and J by 4 bases, leaving 11 bases between them.

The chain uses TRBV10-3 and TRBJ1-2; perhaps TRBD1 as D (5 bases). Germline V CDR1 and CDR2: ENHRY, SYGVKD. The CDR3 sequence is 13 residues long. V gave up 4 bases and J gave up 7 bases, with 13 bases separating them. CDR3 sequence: CAISVSRVGGYTF. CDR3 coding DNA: TGTGCCATCAGTGTAAGCAGGGTTGGTGGCTACACCTTC.

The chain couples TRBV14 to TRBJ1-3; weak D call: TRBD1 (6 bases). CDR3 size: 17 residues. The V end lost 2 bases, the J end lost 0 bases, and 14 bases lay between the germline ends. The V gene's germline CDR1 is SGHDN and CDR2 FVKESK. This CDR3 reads CASSQSHWDTSGNTIYF. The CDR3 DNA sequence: TGTGCCAGCAGCCAATCCCATTGGGACACCTCTGGAAACACCATATATTTT.

The CDR3 DNA reads as TGTGCCAGCAGCCTAGGCGGACAGGGAGAGACCCAGTACTTC. Translated: CASSLGGQGETQYF. The chain uses TRBV7-2 and TRBJ2-5; TRBD1 aligns across 8 bases. The trim removed 5 bases at V and 4 bases at J, leaving 6 bases unmatched. This CDR3 is built from 14 residues. The germline gives CDR1 SGHTA, CDR2 FQGNSA.

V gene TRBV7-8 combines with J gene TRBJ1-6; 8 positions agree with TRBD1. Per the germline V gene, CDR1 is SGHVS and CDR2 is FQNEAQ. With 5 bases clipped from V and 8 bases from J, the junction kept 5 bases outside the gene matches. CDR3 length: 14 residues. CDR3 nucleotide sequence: TGTGCCAGCAGCACCGGACAGGGTCATTCACCCCTCCACTTT. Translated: CASSTGQGHSPLHF. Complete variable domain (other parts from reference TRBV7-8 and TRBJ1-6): GAGVSQSPRYKVAKRGQDVALRCDPISGHVSLFWYQQALGQGPEFLTYFQNEAQLDKSGLPSDRFFAERPEGSVSTLKIQRTQQEDSAVYLCASSTGQGHSPLHFGNGTRLTVT.

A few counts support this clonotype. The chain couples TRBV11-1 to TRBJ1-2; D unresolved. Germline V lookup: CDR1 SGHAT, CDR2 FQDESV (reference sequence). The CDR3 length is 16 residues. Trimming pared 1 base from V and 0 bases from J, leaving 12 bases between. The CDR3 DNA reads TGTGCCAGCAGCTTAGATGTTATACCAGCTAACTATGGCTACACCTTC. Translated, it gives CASSLDVIPANYGYTF.

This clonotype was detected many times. CDR3 DNA: TGTGCCACCAGTGGGACAGGGAGCACTGAAGCTTTCTTT. Translation: CATSGTGSTEAFF. The V call is TRBV24-1, the J call TRBJ1-1; 8 positions match TRBD1. The trim removed 5 bases at V and 4 bases at J, leaving 2 bases unmatched. Germline values: CDR1 KGHDR, CDR2 SFDVKD. CDR3 length: 13 residues.